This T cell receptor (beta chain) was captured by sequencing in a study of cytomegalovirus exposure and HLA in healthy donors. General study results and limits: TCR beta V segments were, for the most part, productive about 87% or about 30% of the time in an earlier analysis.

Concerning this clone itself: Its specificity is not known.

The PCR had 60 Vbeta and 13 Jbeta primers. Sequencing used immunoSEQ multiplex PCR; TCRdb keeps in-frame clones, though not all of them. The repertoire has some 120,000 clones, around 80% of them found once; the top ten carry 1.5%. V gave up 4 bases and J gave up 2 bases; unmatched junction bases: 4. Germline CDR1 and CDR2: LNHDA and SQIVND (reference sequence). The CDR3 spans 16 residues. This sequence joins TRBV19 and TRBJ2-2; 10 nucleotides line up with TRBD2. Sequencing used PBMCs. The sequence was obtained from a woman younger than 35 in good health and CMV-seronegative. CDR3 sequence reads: CASSKREGFNTGELFF. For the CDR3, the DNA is TGTGCCAGTAGTAAGCGGGAGGGTTTTAACACCGGGGAGCTGTTTTTT. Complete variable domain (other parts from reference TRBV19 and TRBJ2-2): DGGITQSPKYLFRKEGQNVTLSCEQNLNHDAMYWYRQDPGQGLRLIYYSQIVNDFQKGDIAEGYSVSREKKESFPLTVTSAQKNPTAFYLCASSKREGFNTGELFFGEGSRLTVL.